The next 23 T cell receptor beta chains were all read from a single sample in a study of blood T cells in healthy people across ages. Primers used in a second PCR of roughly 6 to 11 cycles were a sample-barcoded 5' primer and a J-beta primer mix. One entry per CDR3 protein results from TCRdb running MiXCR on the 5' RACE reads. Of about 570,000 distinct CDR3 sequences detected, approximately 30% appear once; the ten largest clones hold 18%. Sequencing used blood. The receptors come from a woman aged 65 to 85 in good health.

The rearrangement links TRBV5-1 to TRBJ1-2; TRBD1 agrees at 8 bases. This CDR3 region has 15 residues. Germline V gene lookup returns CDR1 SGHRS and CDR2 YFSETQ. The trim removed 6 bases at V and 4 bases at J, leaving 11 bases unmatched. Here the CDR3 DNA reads TGCGCCAGCAAGGACCCCGAAACAGGGGGCTATGGCTACACCTTC. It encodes CASKDPETGGYGYTF.

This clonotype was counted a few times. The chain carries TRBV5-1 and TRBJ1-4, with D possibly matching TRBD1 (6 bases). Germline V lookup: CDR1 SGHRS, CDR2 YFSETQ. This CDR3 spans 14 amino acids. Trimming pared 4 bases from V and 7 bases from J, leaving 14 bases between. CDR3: CASSLETGFEKLFF. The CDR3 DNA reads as TGCGCCAGCAGCCTAGAGACAGGTTTTGAAAAACTGTTTTTT.

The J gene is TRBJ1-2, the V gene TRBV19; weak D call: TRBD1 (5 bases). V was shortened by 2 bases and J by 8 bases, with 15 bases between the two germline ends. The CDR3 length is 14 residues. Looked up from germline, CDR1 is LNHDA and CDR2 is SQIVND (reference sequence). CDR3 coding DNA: TGTGCCAGTAGTATAAGCCAGGGCTCGTGGGGCTACACCTTC. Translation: CASSISQGSWGYTF.

The CDR3: CASSFRTGDNSPLHF. Here the CDR3 DNA reads TGTGCCAGCAGTTTCCGTACAGGGGATAATTCACCCCTCCACTTT. This chain uses TRBV12-3 or TRBV12-4 with TRBJ1-6; 7 bases fit TRBD1. This CDR3 comprises 15 residues. V lost 3 bases, J lost 5 bases, and 4 bases stayed unmatched.

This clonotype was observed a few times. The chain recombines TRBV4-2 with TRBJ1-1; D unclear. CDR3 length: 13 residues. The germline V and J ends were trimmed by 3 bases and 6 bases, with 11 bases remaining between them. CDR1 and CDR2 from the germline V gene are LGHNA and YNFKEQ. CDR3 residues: CASSHSREAEAFF. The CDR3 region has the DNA TGTGCCAGCAGCCACTCGAGGGAGGCTGAAGCTTTCTTT.

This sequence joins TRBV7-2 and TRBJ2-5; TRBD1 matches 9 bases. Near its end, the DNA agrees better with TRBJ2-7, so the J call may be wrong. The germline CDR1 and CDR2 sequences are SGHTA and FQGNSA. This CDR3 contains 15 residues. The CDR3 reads CASSLGTGGVYEQYF. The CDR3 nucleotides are TGTGCCAGCAGCCTAGGAACAGGGGGCGTCTACGAGCAGTACTTC.

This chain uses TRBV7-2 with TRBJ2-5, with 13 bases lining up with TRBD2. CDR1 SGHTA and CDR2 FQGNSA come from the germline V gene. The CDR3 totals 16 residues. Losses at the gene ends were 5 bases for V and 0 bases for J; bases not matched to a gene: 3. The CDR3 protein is CASSLGTSGDQETQYF. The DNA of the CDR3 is TGTGCCAGCAGCCTGGGGACTAGCGGGGACCAAGAGACCCAGTACTTC. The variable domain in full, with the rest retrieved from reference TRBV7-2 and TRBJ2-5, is GAGVSQSPSNKVTEKGKDVELRCDPISGHTALYWYRQSLGQGLEFLIYFQGNSAPDKSGLPSDRFSAERTGGSVSTLTIQRTQQEDSAVYLCASSLGTSGDQETQYFGPGTRLLVL.

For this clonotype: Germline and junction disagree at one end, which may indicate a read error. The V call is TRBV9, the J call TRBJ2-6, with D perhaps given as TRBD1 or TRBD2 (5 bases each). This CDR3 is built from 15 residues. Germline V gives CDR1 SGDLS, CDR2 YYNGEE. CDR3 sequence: CASSVTGNGADVLTF. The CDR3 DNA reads TGTGCCAGCAGCGTTACCGGGAACGGGGCCGACGTCCTGACTTTC.

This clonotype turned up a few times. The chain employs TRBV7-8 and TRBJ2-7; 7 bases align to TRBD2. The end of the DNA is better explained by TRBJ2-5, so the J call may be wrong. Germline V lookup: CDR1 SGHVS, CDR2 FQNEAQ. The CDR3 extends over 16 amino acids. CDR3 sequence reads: CASIPWASGFQETQYF. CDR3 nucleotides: TGTGCCAGCATCCCCTGGGCTAGCGGCTTCCAAGAGACCCAGTACTTC.

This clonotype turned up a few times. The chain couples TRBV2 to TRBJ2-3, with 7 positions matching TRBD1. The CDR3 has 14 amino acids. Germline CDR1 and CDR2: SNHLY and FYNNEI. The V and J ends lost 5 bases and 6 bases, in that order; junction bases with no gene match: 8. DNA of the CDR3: TGTGCCAGCAGTTCCCAGGGGGTTTGGGATACGCAGTATTTT. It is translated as CASSSQGVWDTQYF.

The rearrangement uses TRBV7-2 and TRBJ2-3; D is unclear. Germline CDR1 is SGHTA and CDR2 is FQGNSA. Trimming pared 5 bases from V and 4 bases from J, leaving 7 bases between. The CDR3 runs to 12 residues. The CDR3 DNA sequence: TGTGCCAGCAGCCGATACCCAGATACGCAGTATTTT. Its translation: CASSRYPDTQYF.

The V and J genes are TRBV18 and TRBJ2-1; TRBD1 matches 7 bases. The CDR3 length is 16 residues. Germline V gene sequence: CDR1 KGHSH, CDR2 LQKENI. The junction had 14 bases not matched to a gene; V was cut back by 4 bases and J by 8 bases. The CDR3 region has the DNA TGTGCCAGCTCACAGGAGACAGGGTTGGGTTCGGATGAGCAGTTCTTC. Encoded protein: CASSQETGLGSDEQFF.

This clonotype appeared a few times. CDR3 protein: CASGQRGTEAFF. CDR3 DNA sequence: TGTGCCAGCGGCCAGCGAGGGACTGAAGCTTTCTTT. The rearrangement joins TRBV27 to TRBJ1-1; D is undetermined. The germline V gene encodes CDR1 MNHEY and CDR2 SMNVEV (reference sequence). CDR3 size: 12 residues. The germline V and J ends were trimmed by 8 bases and 5 bases, with 12 bases remaining between them.

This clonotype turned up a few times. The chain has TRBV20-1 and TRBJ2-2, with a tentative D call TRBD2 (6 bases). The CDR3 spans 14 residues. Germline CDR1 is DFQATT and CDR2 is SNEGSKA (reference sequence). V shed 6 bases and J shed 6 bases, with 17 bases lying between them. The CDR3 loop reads CSAPRLGGAGELFF. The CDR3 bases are TGCAGTGCGCCTCGACTAGGAGGAGCCGGGGAGCTGTTTTTT.

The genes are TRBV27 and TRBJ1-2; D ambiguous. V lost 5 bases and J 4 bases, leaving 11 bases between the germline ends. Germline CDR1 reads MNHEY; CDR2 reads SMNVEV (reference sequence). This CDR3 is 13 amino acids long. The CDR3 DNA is TGTGCCAGCAGTAAAGGACGCCCCTATGGCTACACCTTC. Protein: CASSKGRPYGYTF.

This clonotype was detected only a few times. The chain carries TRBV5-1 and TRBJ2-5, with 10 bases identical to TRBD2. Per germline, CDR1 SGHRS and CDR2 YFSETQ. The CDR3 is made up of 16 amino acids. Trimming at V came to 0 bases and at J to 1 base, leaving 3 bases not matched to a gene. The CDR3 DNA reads TGCGCCAGCAGCTTGGGGATAGCGGGGGGCCAAGAGACCCAGTACTTC. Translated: CASSLGIAGGQETQYF. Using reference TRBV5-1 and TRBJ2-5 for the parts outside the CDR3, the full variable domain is KAGVTQTPRYLIKTRGQQVTLSCSPISGHRSVSWYQQTPGQGLQFLFEYFSETQRNKGNFPGRFSGRQFSNSRSEMNVSTLELGDSALYLCASSLGIAGGQETQYFGPGTRLLVL.

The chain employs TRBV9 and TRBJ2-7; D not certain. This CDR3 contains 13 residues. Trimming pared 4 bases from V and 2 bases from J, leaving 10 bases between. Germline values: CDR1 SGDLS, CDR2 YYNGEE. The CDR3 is CASSPKDAYEQYF. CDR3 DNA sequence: TGTGCCAGCAGCCCAAAGGACGCCTACGAGCAGTACTTC.

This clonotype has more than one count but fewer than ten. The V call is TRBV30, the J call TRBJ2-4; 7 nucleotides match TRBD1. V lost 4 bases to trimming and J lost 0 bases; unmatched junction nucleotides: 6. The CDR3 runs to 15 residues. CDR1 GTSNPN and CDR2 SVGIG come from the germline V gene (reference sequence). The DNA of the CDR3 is TGTGCCTGGAATGTGGACAGGATAGCCAAAAACATTCAGTACTTC. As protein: CAWNVDRIAKNIQYF.

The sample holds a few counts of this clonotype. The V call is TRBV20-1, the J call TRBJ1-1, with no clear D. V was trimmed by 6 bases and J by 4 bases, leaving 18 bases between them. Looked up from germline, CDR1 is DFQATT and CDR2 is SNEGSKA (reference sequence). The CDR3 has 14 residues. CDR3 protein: CSAPLRVSGTEAFF. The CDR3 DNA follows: TGCAGTGCCCCGCTCCGGGTATCCGGCACTGAAGCTTTCTTT.

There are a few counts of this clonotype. The CDR3 loop reads CASSRGAELAKNIQYF. As DNA, the CDR3 is TGTGCCAGCAGCCGTGGGGCGGAGTTAGCCAAAAACATTCAGTACTTC. This chain links TRBV3-1 with TRBJ2-4, with a possible D match to TRBD1 (5 bases). V was clipped by 4 bases and J by 0 bases, with 13 bases between them. Germline CDR1 reads LGHDT; CDR2 reads YNNKEL (reference sequence). This CDR3 region has 16 residues.

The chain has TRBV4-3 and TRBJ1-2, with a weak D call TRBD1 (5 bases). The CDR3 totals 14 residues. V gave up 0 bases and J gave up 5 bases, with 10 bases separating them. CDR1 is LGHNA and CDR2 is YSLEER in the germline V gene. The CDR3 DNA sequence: TGCGCCAGCAGCCAAGACACGGGGCCTTATGGCTACACCTTC. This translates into CASSQDTGPYGYTF.

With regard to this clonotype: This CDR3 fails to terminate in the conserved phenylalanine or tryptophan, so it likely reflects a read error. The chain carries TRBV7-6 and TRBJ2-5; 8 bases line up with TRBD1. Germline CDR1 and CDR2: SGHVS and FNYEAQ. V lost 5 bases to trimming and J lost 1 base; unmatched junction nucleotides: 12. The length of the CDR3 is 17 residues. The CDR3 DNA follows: TGTGCCAGCAGCCGAATACCCCCTGGACAGGGCCAAGAGACCCAGTACCTC. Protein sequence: CASSRIPPGQGQETQYL.

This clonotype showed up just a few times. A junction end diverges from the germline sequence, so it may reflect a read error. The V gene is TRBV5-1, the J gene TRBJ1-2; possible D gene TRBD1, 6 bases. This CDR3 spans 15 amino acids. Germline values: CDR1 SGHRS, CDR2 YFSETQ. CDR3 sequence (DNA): TGCGCCGGCAGCCCCGGACAGATTACTAACTATGGCTACACCTTC. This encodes CAGSPGQITNYGYTF.